The 9 T cell receptor beta chains reported below all come from one sample, sequenced in a study of blood T cell repertoires in COVID-19. This table comes from immunoSEQ multiplex PCR, and its TCRdb copy is limited to in-frame clones, with some not included. Of 48,000 or so clones listed, roughly 87% are singletons. Material for sequencing was peripheral blood. The receptors here all came from a human donor in a cohort sampled during active COVID-19.

The V and J genes are TRBV2 and TRBJ2-5; 9 bases line up with TRBD1. CDR3 size: 14 residues. V trimming: 4 bases; J trimming: 8 bases; junction bases outside the gene matches: 8. CDR1 and CDR2 from the germline V gene are SNHLY and FYNNEI. CDR3 residues: CASSVWDRVGTQYF. The CDR3 region has the DNA TGTGCCAGCAGTGTTTGGGACAGGGTCGGTACCCAGTACTTC.

This chain links TRBV7-8 with TRBJ2-3, with 8 bases identical to TRBD2. Germline V gene sequence: CDR1 SGHVS, CDR2 FQNEAQ. V dropped 3 bases and J dropped 5; count of bases not matched to a gene: 4. CDR3 size: 14 residues. CDR3 nucleotide sequence: TGTGCCAGCAGCTTGCGGGGGGCCGGAGATACGCAGTATTTT. The encoded protein is CASSLRGAGDTQYF. The full variable domain, its missing parts supplied by reference TRBV7-8 and TRBJ2-3, is GAGVSQSPRYKVAKRGQDVALRCDPISGHVSLFWYQQALGQGPEFLTYFQNEAQLDKSGLPSDRFFAERPEGSVSTLKIQRTQQEDSAVYLCASSLRGAGDTQYFGPGTRLTVL.

The V gene is TRBV6-2 or TRBV6-3, the J gene TRBJ1-2; 10 bases are a match to TRBD1. The CDR3 has 16 amino acids. Germline CDR1 and CDR2: MNHEY and SVGEGT. V was clipped by 6 bases and J by 2 bases; unmatched bases: 9. The CDR3 DNA is TGTGCCAGCAGCCCCATGACAGGGGGCGGGAACTATGGCTACACCTTC. Translated: CASSPMTGGGNYGYTF.

This chain links TRBV6-7 with TRBJ1-3; D ambiguous. TRBV6-7 is an open reading frame whose function is uncertain. The CDR3 totals 13 residues. Trimming removed 7 bases from V and 3 bases from J, with 10 bases in between. This CDR3 reads CASTKVRGNTIYF. The CDR3 DNA follows: TGTGCCAGCACAAAAGTGCGTGGAAACACCATATATTTT.

The chain uses TRBV28 and TRBJ1-5; 9 nucleotides match TRBD1. This CDR3 spans 17 amino acids. The germline V gene encodes CDR1 MDHEN and CDR2 SYDVKM. After removal of 2 bases from V and 0 bases from J, the junction contained 5 bases not matched to a gene. The CDR3 bases are TGTGCCAGCAGTTTAACACAGGGGGCTGGTAGCAATCAGCCCCAGCATTTT. Residues: CASSLTQGAGSNQPQHF.

J is TRBJ1-2 and V is TRBV9, with D maybe TRBD1 (6 bases). CDR3 size: 15 residues. V lost 1 base and J 5 bases, leaving 15 bases between the germline ends. Per germline, CDR1 SGDLS and CDR2 YYNGEE. This chain's CDR3 is CASSVLTTGTYGYTF. The CDR3 DNA follows: TGTGCCAGCAGCGTACTCACCACAGGGACATATGGCTACACCTTC.

J is TRBJ1-2 and V is TRBV5-5; D is ambiguous. CDR3 length equals 13 residues. CDR1 and CDR2 (germline): SGHKS, YYEKEE (reference sequence). The V gene lost 4 bases and the J gene lost 0 bases, with 7 bases spanning the gap. The CDR3 bases are TGTGCCAGCAGCCGAACAGCTAACTATGGCTACACCTTC. It codes for CASSRTANYGYTF.

V usage is TRBV12-3 or TRBV12-4 and J usage is TRBJ1-5; D not certain. CDR3 length: 13 amino acids. Trimming removed 3 bases at V and 8 bases at J, with 11 bases between. Here the CDR3 reads CASSFSEKEPQHF. The DNA for the CDR3 is TGTGCCAGCAGTTTTTCCGAGAAAGAGCCCCAGCATTTT.

The chain has TRBV19 and TRBJ1-2; 12 nucleotides line up with TRBD1. The junction had 3 bases not matched to a gene; V was cut back by 8 bases and J by 5 bases. The CDR3 is 13 amino acids. Germline V gene sequence: CDR1 LNHDA, CDR2 SQIVND (reference sequence). The CDR3 spells CASGTGGSYGYTF. The CDR3 coding sequence is TGTGCCAGTGGGACAGGGGGCTCATATGGCTACACCTTC.